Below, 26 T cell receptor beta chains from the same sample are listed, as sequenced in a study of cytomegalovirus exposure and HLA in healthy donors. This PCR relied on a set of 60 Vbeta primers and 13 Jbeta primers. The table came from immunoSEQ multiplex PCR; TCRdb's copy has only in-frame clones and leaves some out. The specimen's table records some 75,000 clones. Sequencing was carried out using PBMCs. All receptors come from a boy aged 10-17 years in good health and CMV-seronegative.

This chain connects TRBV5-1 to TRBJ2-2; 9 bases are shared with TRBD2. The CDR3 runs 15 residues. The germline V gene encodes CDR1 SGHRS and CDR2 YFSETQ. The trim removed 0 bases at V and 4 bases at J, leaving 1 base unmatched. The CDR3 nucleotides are TGCGCCAGCAGCTTGGTACTAGCGGGCACCGGGGAGCTGTTTTTT. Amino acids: CASSLVLAGTGELFF.

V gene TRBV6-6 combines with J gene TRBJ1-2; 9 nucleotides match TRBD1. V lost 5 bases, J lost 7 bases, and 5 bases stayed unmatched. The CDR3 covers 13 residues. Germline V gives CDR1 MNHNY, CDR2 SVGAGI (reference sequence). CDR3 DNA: TGTGCCAGCAGTCGGACAGGGGCGAGTGGCTACACCTTC. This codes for CASSRTGASGYTF.

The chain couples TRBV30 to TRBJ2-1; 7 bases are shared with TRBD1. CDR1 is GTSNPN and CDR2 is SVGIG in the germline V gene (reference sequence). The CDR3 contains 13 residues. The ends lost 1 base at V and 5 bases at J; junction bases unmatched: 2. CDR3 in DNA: TGTGCCTGGAGTGCTGGACAGGACAATGAGCAGTTCTTC. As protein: CAWSAGQDNEQFF. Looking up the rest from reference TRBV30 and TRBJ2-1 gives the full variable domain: SQTIHQWPATLVQPVGSPLSLECTVEGTSNPNLYWYRQAAGRGLQLLFYSVGIGQISSEVPQNLSASRPQDRQFILSSKKLLLSDSGFYLCAWSAGQDNEQFFGPGTRLTVL.

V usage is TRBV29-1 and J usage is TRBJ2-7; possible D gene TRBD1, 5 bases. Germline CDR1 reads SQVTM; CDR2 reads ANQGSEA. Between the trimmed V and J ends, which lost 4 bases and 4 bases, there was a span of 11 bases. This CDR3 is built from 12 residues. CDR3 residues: CSVAIDRYEQYF. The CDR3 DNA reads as TGCAGCGTTGCGATTGACAGATACGAGCAGTACTTC.

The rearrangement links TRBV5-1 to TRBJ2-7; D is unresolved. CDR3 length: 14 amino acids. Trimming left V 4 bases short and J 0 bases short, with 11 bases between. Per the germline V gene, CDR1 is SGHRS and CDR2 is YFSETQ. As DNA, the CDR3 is TGCGCCAGCAGCCCAGACCCAGGCTCCTACGAGCAGTACTTC. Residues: CASSPDPGSYEQYF.

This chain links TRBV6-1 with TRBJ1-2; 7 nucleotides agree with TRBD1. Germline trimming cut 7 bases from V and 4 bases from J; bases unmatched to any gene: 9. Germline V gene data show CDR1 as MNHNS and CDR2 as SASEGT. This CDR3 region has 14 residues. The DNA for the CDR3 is TGTGCCAGCACAGGAGACAGGGTTACCTATGGCTACACCTTC. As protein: CASTGDRVTYGYTF.

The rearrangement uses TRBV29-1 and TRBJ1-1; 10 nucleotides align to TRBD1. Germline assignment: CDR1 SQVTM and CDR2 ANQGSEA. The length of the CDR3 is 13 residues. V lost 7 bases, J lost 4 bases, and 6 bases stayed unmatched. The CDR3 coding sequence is TGCAGCGCACGACAGGGGGCCGGCACTGAAGCTTTCTTT. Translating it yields CSARQGAGTEAFF.

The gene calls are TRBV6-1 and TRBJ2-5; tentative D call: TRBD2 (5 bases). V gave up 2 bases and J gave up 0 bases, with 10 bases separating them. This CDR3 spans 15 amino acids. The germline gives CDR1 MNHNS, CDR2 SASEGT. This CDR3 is CASSELVGNQETQYF. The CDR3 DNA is TGTGCCAGCAGTGAATTGGTCGGGAACCAAGAGACCCAGTACTTC.

CDR3 DNA: TGTGCCAGCACGTCGAGGGCAGGTAGCAATCAGCCCCAGCATTTT. Translating it yields CASTSRAGSNQPQHF. This rearrangement joins TRBV6-1 to TRBJ1-5, with D unresolved. This CDR3 region has 15 residues. Looked up from germline, CDR1 is MNHNS and CDR2 is SASEGT. Trimming cost V 7 bases and J 0 bases, with 13 bases left between them.

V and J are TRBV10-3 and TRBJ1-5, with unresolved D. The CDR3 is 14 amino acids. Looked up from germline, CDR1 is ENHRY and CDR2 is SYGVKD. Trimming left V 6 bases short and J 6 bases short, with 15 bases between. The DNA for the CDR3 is TGTGCCATCAGCGGCACCCTTGAGGGTCAGCCCCAGCATTTT. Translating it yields CAISGTLEGQPQHF.

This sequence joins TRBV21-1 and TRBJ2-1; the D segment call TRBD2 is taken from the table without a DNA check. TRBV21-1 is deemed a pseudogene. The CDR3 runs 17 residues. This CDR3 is CASSKKARQISYNEQFF. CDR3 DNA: TGTGCCAGCAGCAAAAAGGCGAGGCAGATCTCCTACAATGAGCAGTTCTTC.

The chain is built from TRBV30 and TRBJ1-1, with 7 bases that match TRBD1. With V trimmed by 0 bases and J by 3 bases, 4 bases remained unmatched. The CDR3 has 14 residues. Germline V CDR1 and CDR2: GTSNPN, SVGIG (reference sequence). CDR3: CAWSVQGYHTEAFF. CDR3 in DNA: TGTGCCTGGAGTGTACAGGGGTACCACACTGAAGCTTTCTTT.

CDR3 DNA: TGTGCCAGCAGACTAACAGGGGCCGCAGGCTATGGCTACACCTTC. It translates to CASRLTGAAGYGYTF. The chain employs TRBV27 and TRBJ1-2, with 7 nucleotides matching TRBD1. Germline CDR1 reads MNHEY; CDR2 reads SMNVEV (reference sequence). This CDR3 is built from 15 residues. Losses at the gene ends were 6 bases for V and 4 bases for J; bases not matched to a gene: 11.

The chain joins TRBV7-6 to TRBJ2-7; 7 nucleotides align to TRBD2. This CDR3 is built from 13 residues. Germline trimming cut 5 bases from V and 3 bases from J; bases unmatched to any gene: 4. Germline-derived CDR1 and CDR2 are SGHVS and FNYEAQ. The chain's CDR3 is CASSPGLNYEQYF. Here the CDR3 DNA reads TGTGCCAGCAGCCCGGGACTAAACTACGAGCAGTACTTC. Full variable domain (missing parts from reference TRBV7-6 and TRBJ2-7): GAGVSQSPRYKVTKRGQDVALRCDPISGHVSLYWYRQALGQGPEFLTYFNYEAQQDKSGLPNDRFSAERPEGSISTLTIQRTEQRDSAMYRCASSPGLNYEQYFGPGTRLTVT.

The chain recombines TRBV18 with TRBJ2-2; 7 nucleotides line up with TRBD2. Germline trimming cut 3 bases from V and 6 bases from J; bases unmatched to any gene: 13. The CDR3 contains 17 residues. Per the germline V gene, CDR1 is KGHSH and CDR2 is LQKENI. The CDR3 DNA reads TGTGCCAGCTCACCCCAAACTAGGAGCCTAGCGGCCGGGGAGCTGTTTTTT. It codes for CASSPQTRSLAAGELFF.

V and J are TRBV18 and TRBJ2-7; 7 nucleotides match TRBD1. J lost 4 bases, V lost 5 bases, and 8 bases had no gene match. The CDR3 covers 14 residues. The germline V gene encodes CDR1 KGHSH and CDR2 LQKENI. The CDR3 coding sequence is TGTGCCAGCTCATGGGAGACAGGGTTGTACGAGCAGTACTTC. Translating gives CASSWETGLYEQYF. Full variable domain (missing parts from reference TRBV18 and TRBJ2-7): NAGVMQNPRHLVRRRGQEARLRCSPMKGHSHVYWYRQLPEEGLKFMVYLQKENIIDESGMPKERFSAEFPKEGPSILRIQQVVRGDSAAYFCASSWETGLYEQYFGPGTRLTVT.

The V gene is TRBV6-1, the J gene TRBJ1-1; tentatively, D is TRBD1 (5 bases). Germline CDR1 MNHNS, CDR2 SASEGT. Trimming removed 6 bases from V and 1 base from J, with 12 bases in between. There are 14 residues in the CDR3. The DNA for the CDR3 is TGTGCCAGCAGGCAGACAGTTGCGAACACTGAAGCTTTCTTT. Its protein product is CASRQTVANTEAFF.

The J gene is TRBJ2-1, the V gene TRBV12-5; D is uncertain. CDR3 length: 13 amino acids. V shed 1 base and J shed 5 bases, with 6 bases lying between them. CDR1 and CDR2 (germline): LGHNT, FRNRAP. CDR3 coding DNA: TGTGCTAGTGGTTTGGATCCCGACAATGAGCAGTTCTTC. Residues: CASGLDPDNEQFF. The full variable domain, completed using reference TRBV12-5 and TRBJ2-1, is DARVTQTPRHKVTEMGQEVTMRCQPILGHNTVFWYRQTMMQGLELLAYFRNRAPLDDSGMPKDRFSAEMPDATLATLKIQPSEPRDSAVYFCASGLDPDNEQFFGPGTRLTVL.

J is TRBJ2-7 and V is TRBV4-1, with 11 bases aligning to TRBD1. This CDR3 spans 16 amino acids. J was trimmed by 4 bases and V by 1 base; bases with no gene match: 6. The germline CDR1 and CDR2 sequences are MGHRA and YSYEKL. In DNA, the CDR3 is TGCGCCAGCAGCCAAGCAGGGACAGGGGGGATTTACGAGCAGTACTTC. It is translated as CASSQAGTGGIYEQYF.

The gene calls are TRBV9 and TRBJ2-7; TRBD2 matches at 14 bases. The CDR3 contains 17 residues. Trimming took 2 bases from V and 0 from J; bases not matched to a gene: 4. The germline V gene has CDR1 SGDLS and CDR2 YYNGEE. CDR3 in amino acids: CASSVGLAGVYSYEQYF. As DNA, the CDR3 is TGTGCCAGCAGCGTGGGACTAGCGGGAGTCTACTCCTACGAGCAGTACTTC.

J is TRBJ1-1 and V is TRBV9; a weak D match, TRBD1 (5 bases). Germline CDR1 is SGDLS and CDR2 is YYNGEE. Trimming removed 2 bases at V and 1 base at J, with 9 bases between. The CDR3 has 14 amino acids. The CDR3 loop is CASSVGTGNTEAFF. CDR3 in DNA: TGTGCCAGCAGCGTGGGGACTGGGAACACTGAAGCTTTCTTT.

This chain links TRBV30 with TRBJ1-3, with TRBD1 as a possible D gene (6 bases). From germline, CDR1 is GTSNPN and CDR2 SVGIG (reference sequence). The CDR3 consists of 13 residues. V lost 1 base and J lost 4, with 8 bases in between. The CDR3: CAWSADRGNTIYF. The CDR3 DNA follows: TGTGCCTGGAGTGCGGACAGAGGAAACACCATATATTTT.

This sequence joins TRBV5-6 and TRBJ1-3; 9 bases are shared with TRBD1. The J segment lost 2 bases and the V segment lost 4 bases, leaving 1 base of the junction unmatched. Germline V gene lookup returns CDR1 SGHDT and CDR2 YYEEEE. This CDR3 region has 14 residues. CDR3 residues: CASSRQGAGNTIYF. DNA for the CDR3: TGTGCCAGCAGCCGACAGGGGGCTGGAAACACCATATATTTT.

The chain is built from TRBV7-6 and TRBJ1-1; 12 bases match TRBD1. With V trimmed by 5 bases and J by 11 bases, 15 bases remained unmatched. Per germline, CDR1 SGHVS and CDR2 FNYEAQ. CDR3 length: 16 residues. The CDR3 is CASSINPGQGALGAFF. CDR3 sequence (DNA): TGTGCCAGCAGCATCAATCCGGGACAGGGGGCGCTTGGCGCTTTCTTT.

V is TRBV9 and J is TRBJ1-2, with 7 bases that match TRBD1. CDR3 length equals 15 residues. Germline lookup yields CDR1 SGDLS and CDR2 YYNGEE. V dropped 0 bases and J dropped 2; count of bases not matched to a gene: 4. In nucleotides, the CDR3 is TGTGCCAGCAGCGTAGGGGGGACAGTCAACTATGGCTACACCTTC. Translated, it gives CASSVGGTVNYGYTF.

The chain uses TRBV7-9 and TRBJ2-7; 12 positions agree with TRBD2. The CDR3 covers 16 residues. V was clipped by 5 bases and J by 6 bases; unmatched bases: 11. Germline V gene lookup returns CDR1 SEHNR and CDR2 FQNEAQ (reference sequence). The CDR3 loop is CASSGYWLAGGPEQYF. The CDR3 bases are TGTGCCAGCAGCGGTTACTGGCTAGCGGGGGGGCCCGAGCAGTACTTC.